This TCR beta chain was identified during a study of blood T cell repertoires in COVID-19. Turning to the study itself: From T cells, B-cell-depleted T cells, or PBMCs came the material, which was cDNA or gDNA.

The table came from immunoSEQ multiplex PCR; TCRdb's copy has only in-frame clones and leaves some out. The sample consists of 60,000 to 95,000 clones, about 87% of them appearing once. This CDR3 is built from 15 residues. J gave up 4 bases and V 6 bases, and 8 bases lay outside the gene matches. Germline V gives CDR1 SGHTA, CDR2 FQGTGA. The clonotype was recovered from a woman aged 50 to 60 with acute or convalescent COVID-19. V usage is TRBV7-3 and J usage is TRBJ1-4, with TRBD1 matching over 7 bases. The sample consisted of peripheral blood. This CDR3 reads CASSKGGGGNEKLFF. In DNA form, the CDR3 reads TGTGCCAGCAGTAAAGGGGGCGGTGGTAATGAAAAACTGTTTTTT. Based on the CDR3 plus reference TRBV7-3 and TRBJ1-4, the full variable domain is GAGVSQTPSNKVTEKGKYVELRCDPISGHTALYWYRQSLGQGPEFLIYFQGTGAADDSGLPNDRFFAVRPEGSVSTLKIQRTERGDSAVYLCASSKGGGGNEKLFFGSGTQLSVL.